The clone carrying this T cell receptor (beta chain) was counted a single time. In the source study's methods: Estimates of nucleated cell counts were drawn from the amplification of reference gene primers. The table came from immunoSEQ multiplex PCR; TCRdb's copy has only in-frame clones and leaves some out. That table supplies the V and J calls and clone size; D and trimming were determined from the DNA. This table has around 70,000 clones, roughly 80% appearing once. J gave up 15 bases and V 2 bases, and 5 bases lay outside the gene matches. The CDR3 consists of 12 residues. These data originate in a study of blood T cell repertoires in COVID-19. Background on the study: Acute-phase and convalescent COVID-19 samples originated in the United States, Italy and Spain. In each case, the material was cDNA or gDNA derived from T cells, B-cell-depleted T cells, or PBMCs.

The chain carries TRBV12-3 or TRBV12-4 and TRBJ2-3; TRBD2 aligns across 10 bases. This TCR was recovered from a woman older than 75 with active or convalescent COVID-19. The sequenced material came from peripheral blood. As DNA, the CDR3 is TGTGCCAGCAGTTTATCTAGCGGGAGTGGTTATTTT. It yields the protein CASSLSSGSGYF.